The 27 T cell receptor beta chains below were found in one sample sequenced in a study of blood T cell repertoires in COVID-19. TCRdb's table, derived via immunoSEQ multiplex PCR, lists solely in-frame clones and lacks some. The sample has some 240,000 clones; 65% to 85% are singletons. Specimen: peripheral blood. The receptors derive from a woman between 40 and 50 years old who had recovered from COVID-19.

DNA for the CDR3: TGTGCCAGTAGTCCCACACATAGCAATCAGCCCCAGCATTTT. Translated: CASSPTHSNQPQHF. V usage is TRBV19 and J usage is TRBJ1-5; no clear D. Deletions cut 5 bases from V and 0 bases from J, with 8 bases between. The CDR3 totals 14 residues. Germline lookup yields CDR1 LNHDA and CDR2 SQIVND (reference sequence).

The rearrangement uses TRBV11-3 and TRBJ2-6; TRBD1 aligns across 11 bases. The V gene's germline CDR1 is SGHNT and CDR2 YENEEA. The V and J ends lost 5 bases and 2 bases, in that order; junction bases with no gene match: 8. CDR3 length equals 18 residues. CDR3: CASSLGQGVFTGANVLTF. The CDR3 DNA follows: TGTGCCAGCAGCCTGGGACAGGGGGTGTTCACTGGGGCCAACGTCCTGACTTTC.

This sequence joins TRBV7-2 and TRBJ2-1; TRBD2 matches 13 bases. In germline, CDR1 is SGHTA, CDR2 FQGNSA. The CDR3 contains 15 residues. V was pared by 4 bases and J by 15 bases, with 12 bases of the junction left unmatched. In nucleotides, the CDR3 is TGTGCCAGCAGCTGGGGACTAGCGGGGTCCCGATCGCCGTTCTTC. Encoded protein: CASSWGLAGSRSPFF.

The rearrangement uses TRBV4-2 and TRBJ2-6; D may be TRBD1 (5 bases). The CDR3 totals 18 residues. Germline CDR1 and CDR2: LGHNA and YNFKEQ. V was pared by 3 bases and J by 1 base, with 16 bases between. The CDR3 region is CASSQKAQVSSGANVLTF. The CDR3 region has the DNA TGTGCCAGCAGCCAGAAGGCACAGGTTTCGTCTGGGGCCAACGTCCTGACTTTC.

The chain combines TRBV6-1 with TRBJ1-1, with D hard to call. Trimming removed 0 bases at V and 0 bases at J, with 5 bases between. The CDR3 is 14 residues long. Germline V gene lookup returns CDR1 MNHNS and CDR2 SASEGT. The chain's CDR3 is CASSEATVNTEAFF. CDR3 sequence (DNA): TGTGCCAGCAGTGAAGCAACGGTGAACACTGAAGCTTTCTTT.

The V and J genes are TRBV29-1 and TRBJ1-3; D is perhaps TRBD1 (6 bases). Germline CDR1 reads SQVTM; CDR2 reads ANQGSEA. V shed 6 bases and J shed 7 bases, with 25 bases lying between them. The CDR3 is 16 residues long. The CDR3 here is CSVGPGTPNDRNTIYF. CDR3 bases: TGCAGCGTGGGACCCGGGACACCCAACGATAGGAACACCATATATTTT. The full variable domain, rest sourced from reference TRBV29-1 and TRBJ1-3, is SAVISQKPSRDICQRGTSLTIQCQVDSQVTMMFWYRQQPGQSLTLIATANQGSEATYESGFVIDKFPISRPNLTFSTLTVSNMSPEDSSIYLCSVGPGTPNDRNTIYFGEGSWLTVV.

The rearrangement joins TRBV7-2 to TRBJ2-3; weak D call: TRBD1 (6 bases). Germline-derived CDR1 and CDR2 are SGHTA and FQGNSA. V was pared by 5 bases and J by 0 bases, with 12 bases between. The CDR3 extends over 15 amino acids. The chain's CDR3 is CASSPDRTSTDTQYF. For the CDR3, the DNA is TGTGCCAGCAGCCCCGACAGGACTAGCACAGATACGCAGTATTTT.

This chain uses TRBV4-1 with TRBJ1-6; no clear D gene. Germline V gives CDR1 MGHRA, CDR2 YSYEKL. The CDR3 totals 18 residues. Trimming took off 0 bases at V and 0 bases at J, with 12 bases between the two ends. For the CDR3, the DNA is TGCGCCAGCAGCCAAGATAGTATGACAAGCTCCTATAATTCACCCCTCCACTTT. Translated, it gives CASSQDSMTSSYNSPLHF.

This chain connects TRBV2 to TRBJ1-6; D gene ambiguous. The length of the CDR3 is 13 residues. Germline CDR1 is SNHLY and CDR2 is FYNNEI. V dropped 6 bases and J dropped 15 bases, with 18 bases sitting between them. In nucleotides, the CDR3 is TGTGCCAGCAGCCCCAGCGGGCCCGGCGACCTCCACTTT. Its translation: CASSPSGPGDLHF.

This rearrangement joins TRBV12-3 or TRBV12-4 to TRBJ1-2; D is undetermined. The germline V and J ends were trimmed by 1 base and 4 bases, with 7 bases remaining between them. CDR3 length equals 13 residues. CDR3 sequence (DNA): TGTGCCAGCAGTTTAGGCAGGCTCTATGGCTACACCTTC. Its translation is CASSLGRLYGYTF.

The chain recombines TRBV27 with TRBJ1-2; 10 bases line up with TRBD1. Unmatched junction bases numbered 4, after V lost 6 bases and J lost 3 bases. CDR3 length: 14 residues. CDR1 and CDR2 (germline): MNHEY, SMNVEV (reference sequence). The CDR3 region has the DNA TGTGCCAGCAGAAGACAGGGGGCTGACTATGGCTACACCTTC. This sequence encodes CASRRQGADYGYTF.

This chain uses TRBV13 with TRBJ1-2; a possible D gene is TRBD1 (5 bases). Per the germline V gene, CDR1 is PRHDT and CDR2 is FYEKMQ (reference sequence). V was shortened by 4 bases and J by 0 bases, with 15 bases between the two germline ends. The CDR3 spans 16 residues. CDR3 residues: CASSSGAGPSNYGYTF. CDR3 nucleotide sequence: TGTGCCAGCAGCTCTGGGGCAGGACCCTCTAACTATGGCTACACCTTC.

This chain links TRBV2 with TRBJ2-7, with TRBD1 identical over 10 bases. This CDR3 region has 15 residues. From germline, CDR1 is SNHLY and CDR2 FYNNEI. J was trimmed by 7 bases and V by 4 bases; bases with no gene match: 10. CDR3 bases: TGTGCCAGCAGTGCCCTGACAGGGGGCGCGGGGGAGCAGTACTTC. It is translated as CASSALTGGAGEQYF.

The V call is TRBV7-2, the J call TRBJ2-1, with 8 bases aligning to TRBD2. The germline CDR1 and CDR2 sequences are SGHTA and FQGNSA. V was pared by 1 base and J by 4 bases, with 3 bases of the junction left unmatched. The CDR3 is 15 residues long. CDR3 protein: CASSLVGGGYNEQFF. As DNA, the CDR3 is TGTGCCAGCAGCTTAGTTGGCGGGGGGTACAATGAGCAGTTCTTC.

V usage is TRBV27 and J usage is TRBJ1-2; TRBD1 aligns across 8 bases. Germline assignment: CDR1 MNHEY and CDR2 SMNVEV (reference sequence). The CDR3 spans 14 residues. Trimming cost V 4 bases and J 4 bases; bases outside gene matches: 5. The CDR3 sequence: CASSSDRGFYGYTF. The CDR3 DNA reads TGTGCCAGCAGTTCCGACAGGGGCTTCTATGGCTACACCTTC.

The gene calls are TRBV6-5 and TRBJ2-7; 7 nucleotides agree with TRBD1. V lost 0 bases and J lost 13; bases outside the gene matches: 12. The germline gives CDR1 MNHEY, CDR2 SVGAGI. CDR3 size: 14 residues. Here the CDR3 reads CASSYSSELKGAYF. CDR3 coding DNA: TGTGCCAGCAGTTACTCGTCGGAACTAAAGGGGGCCTACTTC.

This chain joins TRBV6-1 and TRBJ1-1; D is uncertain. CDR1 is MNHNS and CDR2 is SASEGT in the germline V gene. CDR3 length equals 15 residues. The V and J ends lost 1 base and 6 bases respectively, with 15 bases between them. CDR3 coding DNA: TGTGCCAGCAGTGAAGTTACTATTCCGGGGTCTGAAGCTTTCTTT. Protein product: CASSEVTIPGSEAFF.

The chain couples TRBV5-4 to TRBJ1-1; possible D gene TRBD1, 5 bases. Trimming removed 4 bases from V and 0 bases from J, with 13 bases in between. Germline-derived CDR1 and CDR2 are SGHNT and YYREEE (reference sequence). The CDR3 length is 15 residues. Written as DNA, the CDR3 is TGTGCCAGCAGCACGACGGGGGTTATGAACACTGAAGCTTTCTTT. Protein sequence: CASSTTGVMNTEAFF.

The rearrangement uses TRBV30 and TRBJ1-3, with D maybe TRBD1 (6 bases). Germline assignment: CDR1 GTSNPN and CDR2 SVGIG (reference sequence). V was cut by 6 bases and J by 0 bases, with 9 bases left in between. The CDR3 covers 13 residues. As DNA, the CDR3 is TGTGCCTGTACAGGGACCTCTGGAAACACCATATATTTT. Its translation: CACTGTSGNTIYF.

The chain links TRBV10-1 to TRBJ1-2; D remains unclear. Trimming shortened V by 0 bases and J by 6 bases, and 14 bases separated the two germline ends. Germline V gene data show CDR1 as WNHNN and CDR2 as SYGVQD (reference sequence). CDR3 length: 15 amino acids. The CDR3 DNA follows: TGCGCCAGCAGTGAGTCGAGTACGGGAAATAATGGCTACACCTTC. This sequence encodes CASSESSTGNNGYTF.

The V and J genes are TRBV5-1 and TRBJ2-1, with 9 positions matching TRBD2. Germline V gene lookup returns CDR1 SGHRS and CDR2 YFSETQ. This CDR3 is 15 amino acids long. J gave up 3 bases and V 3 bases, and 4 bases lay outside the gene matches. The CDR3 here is CASSSLAGYYNEQFF. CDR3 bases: TGCGCCAGCAGCTCTCTAGCGGGGTACTACAATGAGCAGTTCTTC.

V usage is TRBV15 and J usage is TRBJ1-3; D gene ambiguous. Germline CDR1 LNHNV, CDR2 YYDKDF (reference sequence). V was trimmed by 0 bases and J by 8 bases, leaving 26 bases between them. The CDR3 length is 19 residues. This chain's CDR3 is CATSRDHSPLLIRRHTIYF. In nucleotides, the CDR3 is TGTGCCACCAGCAGAGACCACTCCCCACTCCTCATAAGGCGGCACACCATATATTTT.

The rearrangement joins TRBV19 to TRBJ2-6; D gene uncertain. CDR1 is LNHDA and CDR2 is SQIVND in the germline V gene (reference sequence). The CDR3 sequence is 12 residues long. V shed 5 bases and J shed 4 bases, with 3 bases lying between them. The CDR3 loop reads CASSAGANVLTF. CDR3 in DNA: TGTGCCAGTAGTGCGGGGGCCAACGTCCTGACTTTC.

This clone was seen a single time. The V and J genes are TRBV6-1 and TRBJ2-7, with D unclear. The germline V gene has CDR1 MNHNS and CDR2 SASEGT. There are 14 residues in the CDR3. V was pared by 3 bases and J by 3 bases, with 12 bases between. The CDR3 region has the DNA TGTGCCAGCAGTGAGAGTTTTCCCAACTACGAGCAGTACTTC. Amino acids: CASSESFPNYEQYF.

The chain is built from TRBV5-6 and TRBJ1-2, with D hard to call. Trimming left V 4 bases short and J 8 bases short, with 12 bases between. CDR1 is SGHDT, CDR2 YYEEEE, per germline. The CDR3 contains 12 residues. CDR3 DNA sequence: TGTGCCAGCAGCCTTTACAGCGGCGGCTACACCTTC. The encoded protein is CASSLYSGGYTF.

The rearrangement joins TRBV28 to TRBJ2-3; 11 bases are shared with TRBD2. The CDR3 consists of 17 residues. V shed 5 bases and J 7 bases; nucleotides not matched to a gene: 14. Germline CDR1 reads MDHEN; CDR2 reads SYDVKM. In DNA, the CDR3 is TGTGCCAGCAGTCCTTCACCCTTAGCGGGGGGGCTAAATACGCAGTATTTT. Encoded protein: CASSPSPLAGGLNTQYF.

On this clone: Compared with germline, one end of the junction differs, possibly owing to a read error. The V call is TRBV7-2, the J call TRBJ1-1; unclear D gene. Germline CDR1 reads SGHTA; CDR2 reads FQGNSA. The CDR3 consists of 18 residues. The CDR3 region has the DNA TGTGCCAGCAGCTTAGCCACCTTGGCCTCGGCGGTGAAGACTGAAGCTTTCTTT. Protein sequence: CASSLATLASAVKTEAFF.